One and the same sample provided the 9 T cell receptor beta chains below, sequenced in a study of response to subunit inactivated influenza vaccine. TCRdb recomputed calls from the RT-PCR reads with MiXCR, one row per CDR3 protein. The top ten clones hold 8% to 13% of a sample with a few hundred thousand distinct CDR3 sequences, about 11% of them seen once. A further study also used this sample, focusing on T cells expressing NK-cell markers. From that paper: cDNA encoding TCR beta was synthesized via 5'RACE template switching incorporating UMIs.

Sequences were derived from PBMCs from blood, sampled on the day of vaccination. The receptors were sampled from a man between 50 and 59 years old who received an inactivated influenza vaccine.

V usage is TRBV20-1 and J usage is TRBJ2-1; TRBD2 agrees at 13 bases. The germline V gene has CDR1 DFQATT and CDR2 SNEGSKA (reference sequence). Germline trimming cut 6 bases from V and 7 bases from J; bases unmatched to any gene: 9. CDR3 length: 15 amino acids. As DNA, the CDR3 is TGCAGTGCGCCTACTAGCGGGGGGGCCAAGAATGAGCAGTTCTTC. Translating it yields CSAPTSGGAKNEQFF.

This clonotype was picked up many times. The chain links TRBV3-1 to TRBJ1-1; perhaps TRBD1 as D (6 bases). V gave up 5 bases and J gave up 3 bases, with 7 bases separating them. This CDR3 contains 12 residues. Germline V gives CDR1 LGHDT, CDR2 YNNKEL (reference sequence). CDR3 nucleotides: TGTGCCAGCAGCTCAGGGGACACTGAAGCTTTCTTT. It codes for CASSSGDTEAFF.

This clonotype was detected a few times. V is TRBV5-1 and J is TRBJ2-3, with 10 nucleotides matching TRBD2. Germline values: CDR1 SGHRS, CDR2 YFSETQ. This CDR3 contains 16 residues. The ends lost 0 bases at V and 2 bases at J; junction bases unmatched: 3. The CDR3 here is CASSLVLAGATDTQYF. Here the CDR3 DNA reads TGCGCCAGCAGCTTGGTTCTAGCGGGGGCCACAGATACGCAGTATTTT.

This clonotype came up a few times. The V and J genes are TRBV7-3 and TRBJ2-1; D might be TRBD1 (6 bases). CDR3 length: 14 amino acids. CDR1 and CDR2 (germline): SGHTA, FQGTGA. V was shortened by 5 bases and J by 1 base, with 9 bases between the two germline ends. CDR3 DNA: TGTGCCAGCAGCCAGGGGACGTCCTACAATGAGCAGTTCTTC. Translation: CASSQGTSYNEQFF.

The sample holds a few counts of this clonotype. This rearrangement joins TRBV5-1 to TRBJ2-7; 11 bases match TRBD1. CDR3 length equals 16 residues. Per germline, CDR1 SGHRS and CDR2 YFSETQ. The V segment lost 4 bases and the J segment 3 bases; nucleotides outside the gene matches: 9. Written as DNA, the CDR3 is TGCGCCAGCAGCCACTCAGGGGGGACAGGGGGCTACGAGCAGTACTTC. Translation gives CASSHSGGTGGYEQYF. Using reference TRBV5-1 and TRBJ2-7 for the parts outside the CDR3, the full variable domain is KAGVTQTPRYLIKTRGQQVTLSCSPISGHRSVSWYQQTPGQGLQFLFEYFSETQRNKGNFPGRFSGRQFSNSRSEMNVSTLELGDSALYLCASSHSGGTGGYEQYFGPGTRLTVT.

This clonotype was recorded at least ten times. CDR3 region: CSVAYNEQFF. For the CDR3, the DNA is TGCAGCGTTGCCTACAATGAGCAGTTCTTC. The chain joins TRBV29-1 to TRBJ2-1; D ambiguous. CDR1 is SQVTM, CDR2 ANQGSEA, per germline. The CDR3 has 10 residues. V lost 4 bases and J 2 bases, leaving 0 bases between the germline ends.

Only a few counts were recorded for this clonotype. CDR3: CASSTAPRDTQYF. The CDR3 DNA follows: TGTGCCAGCAGCACGGCCCCAAGAGATACGCAGTATTTT. The rearrangement uses TRBV7-8 and TRBJ2-3; no clear D gene. The germline CDR1 and CDR2 sequences are SGHVS and FQNEAQ. The CDR3 is made up of 13 amino acids. Trimming removed 5 bases at V and 5 bases at J, with 11 bases between.

The table lists this clonotype with a few counts. The V gene is TRBV3-1, the J gene TRBJ2-1; D tentatively reads TRBD1 or TRBD2 (6 bases each). CDR1 is LGHDT and CDR2 is YNNKEL in the germline V gene (reference sequence). The CDR3 has 12 residues. Trimming took off 5 bases at V and 10 bases at J, with 12 bases between the two ends. CDR3 amino acids: CASSWTGGEQFF. In DNA form, the CDR3 reads TGTGCCAGCAGCTGGACCGGGGGCGAGCAGTTCTTC.

This clonotype was counted between two and nine times. CDR3 region: CASSGQTNSPLHF. CDR3 nucleotides: TGTGCCAGCAGCGGACAGACAAATTCACCCCTCCACTTT. This chain connects TRBV11-2 to TRBJ1-6, with TRBD1 as a possible D gene (6 bases). CDR1 is SGHAT, CDR2 FQNNGV, per germline. V was pared by 5 bases and J by 7 bases, with 9 bases between. The CDR3 runs 13 residues. The full variable domain, with the rest looked up from reference TRBV11-2 and TRBJ1-6, is EAGVAQSPRYKIIEKRQSVAFWCNPISGHATLYWYQQILGQGPKLLIQFQNNGVVDDSQLPKDRFSAERLKGVDSTLKIQPAKLEDSAVYLCASSGQTNSPLHFGNGTRLTVT.